The sequence of this TCR beta chain was determined in a study of blood T cells in healthy people across ages. Combining a sample-barcoded 5' primer with a J-beta primer mix, a second PCR ran for about 7 to 12 cycles. TCRdb ran MiXCR on the 5' RACE reads and lists one entry per CDR3 protein. The sample lists about a million distinct CDR3 sequences, 35% to 40% occurring once. Worth noting for this clonotype: Antigen unknown.

The study, taken as a whole, reports: There were more naive CD4+ cells and higher diversity in long-lived donors than in aged donors.

Material: blood. The sequence was collected from a man between 18 and 35 years old in good health.

The CDR3 DNA follows: TGCGCCAGCAGCTTGAGGGTGGGTGGACAGGACCAGAACACTGAAGCTTTCTTT. It codes for CASSLRVGGQDQNTEAFF. This chain links TRBV5-1 with TRBJ1-1, with 7 bases fitting TRBD1. The CDR3 is 18 amino acids. Germline CDR1 SGHRS, CDR2 YFSETQ. Trimming removed 1 base from V and 1 base from J; junction bases left unmatched: 13.